A single sample is the source of the 18 T cell receptor beta chains below, sequenced in a study of CD4 and CD8 cells across lung adenocarcinoma regions. MiXCR, run by TCRdb on the PCR reads, gives a single entry per CDR3 protein. The data contain about 19,000 distinct CDR3 sequences, around 46% of them singletons. The specimen was CD4+ T cells from the margin of a lung tumor. These receptors all stem from a male donor with lung adenocarcinoma. The CD4 and CD8 labels of this study may be unreliable.

The genes are TRBV6-1 and TRBJ1-2, with a possible D match to TRBD1 (6 bases). CDR3 length: 15 residues. V gave up 6 bases and J gave up 0 bases, with 14 bases separating them. Germline values: CDR1 MNHNS, CDR2 SASEGT. The CDR3 nucleotides are TGTGCCAGCAGCAAGGGACACAGTCCTAACTATGGCTACACCTTC. Its protein is CASSKGHSPNYGYTF.

The chain has TRBV6-4 and TRBJ2-1; 10 nucleotides agree with TRBD2. V was pared by 0 bases and J by 2 bases, with 1 base of the junction left unmatched. The CDR3 contains 16 residues. Germline loops: CDR1 MRHNA, CDR2 SNTAGT. Here the CDR3 reads CASSDSSGGAYNEQFF. CDR3 nucleotide sequence: TGTGCCAGCAGTGACTCGAGCGGGGGGGCCTACAATGAGCAGTTCTTC.

The chain is built from TRBV7-8 and TRBJ2-3, with 10 nucleotides matching TRBD2. CDR1 is SGHVS, CDR2 FQNEAQ, per germline. After removal of 4 bases from V and 6 bases from J, the junction contained 7 bases not matched to a gene. This CDR3 spans 15 amino acids. For the CDR3, the DNA is TGTGCCAGCAGCTCAGTAGCGGGAGGTTCCGATACGCAGTATTTT. Encoded protein: CASSSVAGGSDTQYF.

Of note for this clonotype: One end of the junction is discordant with germline, which a read error may explain. The chain employs TRBV6-1 and TRBJ2-3, with D perhaps TRBD2 (5 bases). This CDR3 has 15 residues. Germline-derived CDR1 and CDR2 are MNHNS and SASEGT. DNA of the CDR3: TGTGCCAGCAGCTCGGCGCCGCGGGCCAAAGATACTCAGTATTTT. Amino acid sequence: CASSSAPRAKDTQYF.

This chain links TRBV6-5 with TRBJ1-2, with TRBD1 matching over 7 bases. Germline trimming cut 2 bases from V and 4 bases from J; bases unmatched to any gene: 7. This CDR3 region has 15 residues. Germline V lookup: CDR1 MNHEY, CDR2 SVGAGI. The CDR3: CASSYARGTAYGYTF. The CDR3 nucleotides read TGTGCCAGCAGTTACGCTCGGGGGACAGCCTATGGCTACACCTTC.

This clonotype was seen ten or more times. V gene TRBV6-1 combines with J gene TRBJ2-7; TRBD2 agrees at 10 bases. Germline CDR1 reads MNHNS; CDR2 reads SASEGT. With 4 bases clipped from V and 0 bases from J, the junction kept 12 bases outside the gene matches. The CDR3 extends over 18 amino acids. CDR3 amino acids: CASSGPSGRNWDSYEQYF. The CDR3 nucleotides are TGTGCCAGCAGTGGTCCTAGCGGGAGAAATTGGGACTCCTACGAGCAGTACTTC.

Remarks on this clonotype: The junction and the germline gene differ at one end; a read error may be behind it. The chain joins TRBV6-5 to TRBJ2-3; D is undetermined. The CDR3 is made up of 14 amino acids. The V gene's germline CDR1 is MNHEY and CDR2 SVGAGI. CDR3 residues: CASSLQCFKNTQYF. In DNA form, the CDR3 reads TGTGCCAGCAGTTTACAGTGCTTCAAAAACACTCAGTATTTC.

Worth noting for this clonotype: The junction and the germline gene differ at one end; a read error may be behind it. This chain joins TRBV14 and TRBJ2-5, with D perhaps matching TRBD1 (7 bases). Per germline, CDR1 SGHDN and CDR2 FVKESK. The CDR3 has 17 amino acids. The CDR3 here is CASSQDAGGGSQDTQYF. The CDR3 region has the DNA TGTGCCAGCAGCCAGGACGCAGGGGGAGGCAGCCAAGATACCCAGTACTTT.

The chain recombines TRBV27 with TRBJ2-5; TRBD2 aligns across 11 bases. Per germline, CDR1 MNHEY and CDR2 SMNVEV (reference sequence). J gave up 8 bases and V 8 bases, and 10 bases lay outside the gene matches. The CDR3 is 14 amino acids. The CDR3 region is CASSPAGTSGTQYF. CDR3 nucleotide sequence: TGTGCCAGCTCCCCCGCAGGGACTAGCGGCACCCAGTACTTC.

The rearrangement joins TRBV27 to TRBJ2-5; maybe TRBD2 (8 bases). CDR1 and CDR2 (germline): MNHEY, SMNVEV (reference sequence). The germline V and J ends were trimmed by 9 bases and 11 bases, with 28 bases remaining between them. This CDR3 is 15 amino acids long. CDR3 nucleotides: TGTGCCAGGGGACTAGGGGGCACTGCCACAGATACGCAGTACTTC. This encodes CARGLGGTATDTQYF.

This clonotype was counted many times. This sequence joins TRBV15 and TRBJ2-1, with TRBD2 identical over 10 bases. Unmatched junction bases numbered 4, after V lost 2 bases and J lost 3 bases. CDR1 and CDR2 from the germline V gene are LNHNV and YYDKDF (reference sequence). This CDR3 comprises 16 residues. CDR3 region: CATSRRTSGYYNEQFF. The CDR3, as DNA: TGTGCCACCAGCAGACGGACTAGCGGTTACTACAATGAGCAGTTCTTC. Full variable domain (rest looked up from reference TRBV15 and TRBJ2-1): DAMVIQNPRYQVTQFGKPVTLSCSQTLNHNVMYWYQQKSSQAPKLLFHYYDKDFNNEADTPDNFQSRRPNTSFCFLDIRSPGLGDTAMYLCATSRRTSGYYNEQFFGPGTRLTVL.

Ten or more counts support this clonotype. In DNA, the CDR3 is TGTGCCAGCAGCGTAGCTGGGACCCGCAATGAGCAGTTCTTC. Its protein product is CASSVAGTRNEQFF. The chain is built from TRBV9 and TRBJ2-1, with D perhaps being TRBD1 or TRBD2 (5 bases each). V was trimmed by 0 bases and J by 6 bases, leaving 10 bases between them. Germline V gene data show CDR1 as SGDLS and CDR2 as YYNGEE. CDR3 length: 14 amino acids.

This clonotype was counted only a few times. The chain links TRBV5-1 to TRBJ2-5; D remains unclear. Germline loops: CDR1 SGHRS, CDR2 YFSETQ. V lost 4 bases, J lost 1 base, and 8 bases lay in between. The CDR3 loop spans 13 amino acids. Here the CDR3 DNA reads TGCGCCAGCAGCGGCCTAATCCAAGAGACCCAGTACTTC. It translates to CASSGLIQETQYF. Full variable domain (rest looked up from reference TRBV5-1 and TRBJ2-5): KAGVTQTPRYLIKTRGQQVTLSCSPISGHRSVSWYQQTPGQGLQFLFEYFSETQRNKGNFPGRFSGRQFSNSRSEMNVSTLELGDSALYLCASSGLIQETQYFGPGTRLLVL.

This clonotype was counted many times. The rearrangement links TRBV7-2 to TRBJ2-2; 8 nucleotides agree with TRBD2. Germline V gene data show CDR1 as SGHTA and CDR2 as FQGNSA. This CDR3 region has 13 residues. The junction had 5 bases not matched to a gene; V was cut back by 8 bases and J by 6 bases. For the CDR3, the DNA is TGTGCCAGCTCCGTGGGACTAGCCGGGGAGCTGTTTTTT. Translating it yields CASSVGLAGELFF.

Regarding this clonotype: A read error may produce the germline difference seen at one junction end. This chain links TRBV7-7 with TRBJ2-5; 13 nucleotides agree with TRBD2. Per the germline V gene, CDR1 is SSHAT and CDR2 is FNYEAQ (reference sequence). CDR3 length: 16 amino acids. CDR3 nucleotide sequence: TGTGCTAGCAGCTCCGCACTAGCGGGAGGGAGGGAGACCCAGTACTTC. Translating gives CASSSALAGGRETQYF.

This clonotype came up a few times. J is TRBJ1-6 and V is TRBV7-9; 7 bases match TRBD1. The CDR3 runs to 15 residues. V was clipped by 5 bases and J by 5 bases; unmatched bases: 6. Germline V gene lookup returns CDR1 SEHNR and CDR2 FQNEAQ (reference sequence). The CDR3: CASSVGQVDNSPLHF. The CDR3 nucleotides are TGTGCCAGCAGCGTAGGACAGGTGGATAATTCACCCCTCCACTTT.

Regarding this clonotype: A read error may produce the germline difference seen at one junction end. J is TRBJ2-3 and V is TRBV10-2; the D gene is possibly TRBD1 (7 bases). The V gene's germline CDR1 is WSHSY and CDR2 SAAADI. This CDR3 has 14 residues. The CDR3 spells CGSRGVAGTDTQYF. The CDR3 nucleotides read TGCGGCAGCAGGGGGGTGGCGGGCACAGATACTCAGTATTTC.

This chain connects TRBV6-1 to TRBJ2-1, with D uncertain. Germline assignment: CDR1 MNHNS and CDR2 SASEGT. This CDR3 comprises 13 residues. V lost 1 base to trimming and J lost 7 bases, with 8 bases between them. The CDR3 protein is CASSEVSRNEQFF. The CDR3 DNA follows: TGTGCCAGCAGTGAAGTATCGCGAAATGAGCAGTTCTTC.